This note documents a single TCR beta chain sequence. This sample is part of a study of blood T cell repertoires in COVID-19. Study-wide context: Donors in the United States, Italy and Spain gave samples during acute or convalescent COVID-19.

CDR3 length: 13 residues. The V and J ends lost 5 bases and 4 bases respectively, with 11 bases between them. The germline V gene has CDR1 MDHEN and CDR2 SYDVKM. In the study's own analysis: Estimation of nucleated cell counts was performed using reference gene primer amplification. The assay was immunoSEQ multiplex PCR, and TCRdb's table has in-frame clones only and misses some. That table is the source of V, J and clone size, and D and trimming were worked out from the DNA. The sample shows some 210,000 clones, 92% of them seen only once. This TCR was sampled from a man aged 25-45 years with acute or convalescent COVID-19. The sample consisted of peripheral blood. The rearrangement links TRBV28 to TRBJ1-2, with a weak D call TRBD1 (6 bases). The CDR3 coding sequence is TGTGCCAGCAGTAACCACAGGGCCTATGGCTACACCTTC. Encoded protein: CASSNHRAYGYTF.